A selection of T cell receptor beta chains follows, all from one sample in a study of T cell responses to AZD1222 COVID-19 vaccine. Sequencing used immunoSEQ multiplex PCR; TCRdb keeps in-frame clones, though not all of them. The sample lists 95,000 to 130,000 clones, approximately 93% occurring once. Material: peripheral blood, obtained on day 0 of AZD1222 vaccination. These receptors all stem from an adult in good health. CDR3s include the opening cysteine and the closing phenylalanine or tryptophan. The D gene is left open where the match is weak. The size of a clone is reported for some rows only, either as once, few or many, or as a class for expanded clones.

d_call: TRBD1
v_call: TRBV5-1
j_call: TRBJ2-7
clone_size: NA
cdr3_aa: CASSLGTGQGAYEQYF
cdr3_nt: TGCGCCAGCAGCTTGGGAACGGGACAGGGGGCCTACGAGCAGTACTTC

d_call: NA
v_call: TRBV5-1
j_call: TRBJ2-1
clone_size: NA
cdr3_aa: CASNYRDLSEQFF
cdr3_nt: TGCGCCAGCAATTACAGGGATTTGAGTGAGCAGTTCTTC

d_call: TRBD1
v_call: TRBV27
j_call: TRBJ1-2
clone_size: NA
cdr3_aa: CASSPRQGGDYGYTF
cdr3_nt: TGTGCCAGCAGTCCTCGACAGGGCGGGGACTATGGCTACACCTTC

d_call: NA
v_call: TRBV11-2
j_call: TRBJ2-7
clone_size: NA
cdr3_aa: CASSSDGYEQYF
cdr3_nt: TGTGCCAGCAGCTCAGACGGTTACGAGCAGTACTTC

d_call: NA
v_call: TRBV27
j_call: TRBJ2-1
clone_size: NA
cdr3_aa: CASNALGGNEQFF
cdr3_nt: TGTGCCAGCAATGCCCTTGGCGGCAATGAGCAGTTCTTC

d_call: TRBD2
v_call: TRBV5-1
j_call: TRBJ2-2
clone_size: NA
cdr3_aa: CASSWLAGVSRVGELFF
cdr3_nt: TGCGCCAGCAGCTGGCTAGCGGGAGTTTCGCGGGTCGGGGAGCTGTTTTTT

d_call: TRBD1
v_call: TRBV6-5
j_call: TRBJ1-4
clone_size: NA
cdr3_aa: CASSYSMTGLSEKLFF
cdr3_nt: TGTGCCAGCAGTTACTCGATGACAGGGTTGAGTGAAAAACTGTTTTTT

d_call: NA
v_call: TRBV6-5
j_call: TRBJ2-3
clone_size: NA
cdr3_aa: CATPQGPPSTDTQYF
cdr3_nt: TGTGCCACCCCTCAGGGCCCCCCAAGCACAGATACGCAGTATTTT

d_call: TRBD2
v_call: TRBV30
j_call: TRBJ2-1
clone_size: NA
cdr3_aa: CAWSRDSGGYNEQFF
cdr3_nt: TGTGCCTGGAGTCGCGACTCGGGGGGCTACAATGAGCAGTTCTTC

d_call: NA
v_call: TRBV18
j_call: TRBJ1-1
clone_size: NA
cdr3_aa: CASSPPGNTEAFF
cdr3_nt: TGTGCCAGCTCACCGCCGGGGAACACTGAAGCTTTCTTT

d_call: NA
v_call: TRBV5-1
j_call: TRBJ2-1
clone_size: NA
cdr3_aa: CASSPEAESFPYNEQFF
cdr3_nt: TGCGCCAGCAGCCCCGAAGCCGAGAGTTTTCCCTACAATGAGCAGTTCTTC

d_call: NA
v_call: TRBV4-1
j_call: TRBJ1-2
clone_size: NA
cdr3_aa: CASSQERLYPPYYGYTF
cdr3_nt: TGCGCCAGCAGCCAAGAACGACTCTACCCCCCCTACTATGGCTACACCTTC

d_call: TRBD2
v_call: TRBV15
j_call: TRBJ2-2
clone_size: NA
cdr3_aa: CATSTLAGEGTGELFF
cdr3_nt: TGTGCCACCAGCACTCTAGCGGGAGAAGGCACCGGGGAGCTGTTTTTT

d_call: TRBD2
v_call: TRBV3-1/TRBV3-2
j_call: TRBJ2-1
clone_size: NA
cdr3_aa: CASSRRLAGYNEQFF
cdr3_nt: TGTGCCAGCAGCCGTCGGCTAGCGGGGTACAATGAGCAGTTCTTC

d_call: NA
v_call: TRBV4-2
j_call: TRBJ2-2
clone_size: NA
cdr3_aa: CASSPWGSGRYTGELFF
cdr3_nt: TGTGCCAGCAGCCCTTGGGGCTCGGGCAGGTACACCGGGGAGCTGTTTTTT

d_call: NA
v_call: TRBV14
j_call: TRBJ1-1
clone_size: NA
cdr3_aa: CASSQDPRSRGAFF
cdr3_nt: TGTGCCAGCAGCCAAGACCCCCGTTCCCGGGGAGCTTTCTTT

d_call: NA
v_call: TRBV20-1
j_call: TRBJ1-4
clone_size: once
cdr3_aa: CSARGAEKLFF
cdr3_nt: TGCAGTGCTAGAGGGGCCGAAAAACTGTTTTTT

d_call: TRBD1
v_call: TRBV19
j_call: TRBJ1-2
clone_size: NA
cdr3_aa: CASSIRDSRNYGYTF
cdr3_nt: TGTGCCAGTAGTATTAGGGACAGCAGGAACTATGGCTACACCTTC

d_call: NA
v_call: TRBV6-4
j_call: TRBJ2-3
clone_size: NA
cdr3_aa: CASSVGADTQYF
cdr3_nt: TGTGCCAGCAGTGTAGGGGCAGATACGCAGTATTTT

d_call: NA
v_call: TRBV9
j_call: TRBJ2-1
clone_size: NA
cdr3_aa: CASTLQGSSYNEQFF
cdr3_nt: TGTGCCAGCACCCTACAGGGTAGCTCCTACAATGAGCAGTTCTTC

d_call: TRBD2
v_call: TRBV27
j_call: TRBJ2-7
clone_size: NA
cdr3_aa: CASSSTGLAGGASDEQYF
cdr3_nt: TGTGCCAGCAGCTCCACGGGACTAGCGGGAGGGGCGTCCGACGAGCAGTACTTC

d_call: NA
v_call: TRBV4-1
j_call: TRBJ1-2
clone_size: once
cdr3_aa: CASSQEKANSNYGYTF
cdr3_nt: TGCGCCAGCAGCCAAGAAAAGGCGAACTCTAACTATGGCTACACCTTC

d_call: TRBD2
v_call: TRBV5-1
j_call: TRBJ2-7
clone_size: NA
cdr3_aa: CASSWGLARYEQYF
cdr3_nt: TGCGCCAGCAGCTGGGGACTAGCGCGATACGAGCAGTACTTC

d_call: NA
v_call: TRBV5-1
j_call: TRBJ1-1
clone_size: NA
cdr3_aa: CASSLLAETEAFF
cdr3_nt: TGCGCCAGCAGCCTTTTGGCAGAGACTGAAGCTTTCTTT

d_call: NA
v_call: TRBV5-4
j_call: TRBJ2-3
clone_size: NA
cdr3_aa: CASSLKTGTDTQYF
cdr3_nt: TGTGCCAGCAGCTTAAAGACAGGTACAGATACGCAGTATTTT

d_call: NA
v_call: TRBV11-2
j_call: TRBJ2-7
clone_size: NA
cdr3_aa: CASSRTTYEQYF
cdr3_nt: TGTGCCAGCAGTCGTACAACCTACGAGCAGTACTTC

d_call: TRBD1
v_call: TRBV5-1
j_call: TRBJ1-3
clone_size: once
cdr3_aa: CASSLATGISGNTIYF
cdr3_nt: TGCGCCAGCAGCTTGGCGACAGGGATCTCTGGAAACACCATATATTTT

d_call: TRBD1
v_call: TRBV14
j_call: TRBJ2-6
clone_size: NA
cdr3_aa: CASSQWTGGWPGANVLTF
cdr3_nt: TGTGCCAGCAGCCAATGGACAGGGGGCTGGCCCGGGGCCAACGTCCTGACTTTC

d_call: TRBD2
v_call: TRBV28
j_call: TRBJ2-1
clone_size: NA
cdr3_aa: CASRLAGTHEQFF
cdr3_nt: TGTGCCAGCAGGCTAGCGGGAACCCATGAGCAGTTCTTC

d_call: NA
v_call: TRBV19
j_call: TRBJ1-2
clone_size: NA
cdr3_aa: CASSLTLTGPTNYGYTF
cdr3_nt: TGTGCCAGTAGTCTAACACTTACAGGGCCAACTAACTATGGCTACACCTTC

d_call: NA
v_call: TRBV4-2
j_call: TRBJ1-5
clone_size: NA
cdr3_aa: CASSQGSQPQHF
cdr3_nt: TGTGCCAGCAGCCAGGGGAGTCAGCCCCAGCATTTT

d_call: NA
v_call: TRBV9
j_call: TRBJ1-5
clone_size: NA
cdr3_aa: CASSVGDSNQPQHF
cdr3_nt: TGTGCCAGCAGCGTAGGGGATAGCAATCAGCCCCAGCATTTT

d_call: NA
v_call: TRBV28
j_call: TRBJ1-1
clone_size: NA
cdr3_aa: CASSFPATGLNTEAFF
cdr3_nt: TGTGCCAGCAGTTTCCCAGCTACCGGATTGAACACTGAAGCTTTCTTT

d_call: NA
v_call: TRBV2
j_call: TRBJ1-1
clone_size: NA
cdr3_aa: CASTAAPRTEAFF
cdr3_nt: TGTGCCAGCACGGCAGCCCCCCGGACTGAAGCTTTCTTT

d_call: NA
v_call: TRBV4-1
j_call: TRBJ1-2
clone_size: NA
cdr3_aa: CASSQVAKGRGYTF
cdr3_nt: TGCGCCAGCAGCCAAGTGGCGAAGGGCCGAGGCTACACCTTC

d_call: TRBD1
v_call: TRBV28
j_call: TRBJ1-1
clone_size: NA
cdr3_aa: CASSPGGMNTEAFF
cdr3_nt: TGTGCCAGCAGTCCAGGGGGCATGAACACTGAAGCTTTCTTT

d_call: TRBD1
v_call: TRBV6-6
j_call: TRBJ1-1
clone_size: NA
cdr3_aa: CASTQGARGAFF
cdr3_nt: TGTGCCAGCACCCAGGGGGCGAGGGGAGCTTTCTTT

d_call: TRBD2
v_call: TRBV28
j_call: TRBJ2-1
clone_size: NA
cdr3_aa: CASSLWKIAGGSYNEQFF
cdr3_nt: TGTGCCAGCAGTTTATGGAAAATAGCGGGAGGCTCCTACAATGAGCAGTTCTTC

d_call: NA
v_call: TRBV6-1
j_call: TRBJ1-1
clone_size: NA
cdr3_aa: CASSDWSGNTEAFF
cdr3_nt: TGTGCCAGCAGTGATTGGTCCGGGAACACTGAAGCTTTCTTT

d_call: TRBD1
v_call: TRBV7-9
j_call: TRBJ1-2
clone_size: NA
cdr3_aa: CASSSTGTVFYGYTF
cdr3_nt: TGTGCCAGCAGCTCGACCGGGACAGTTTTTTATGGCTACACCTTC

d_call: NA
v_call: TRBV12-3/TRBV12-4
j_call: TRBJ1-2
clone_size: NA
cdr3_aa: CASSLDSEHTF
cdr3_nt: TGTGCCAGCAGTTTGGACAGCGAGCACACCTTC

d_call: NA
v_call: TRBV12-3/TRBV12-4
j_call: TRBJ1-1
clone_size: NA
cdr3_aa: CASSPGRNTEAFF
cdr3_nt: TGTGCCAGCAGTCCCGGGCGGAACACTGAAGCTTTCTTT

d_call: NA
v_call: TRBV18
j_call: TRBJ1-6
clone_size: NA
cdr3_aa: CASSPGQGAPLHF
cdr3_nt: TGTGCCAGCTCACCGGGGCAGGGAGCACCCCTCCACTTT

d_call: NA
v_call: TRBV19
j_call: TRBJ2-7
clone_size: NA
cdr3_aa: CASSITTPSYEQYF
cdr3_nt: TGTGCCAGTAGTATCACAACACCTTCCTACGAGCAGTACTTC

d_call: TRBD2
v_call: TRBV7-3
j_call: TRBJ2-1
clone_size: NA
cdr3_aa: CASSLIAGGRNEQFF
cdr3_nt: TGTGCCAGCAGCTTAATCGCGGGAGGAAGGAATGAGCAGTTCTTC